This TCR beta chain emerged from a study of T cells in women clearing cervical HPV infection. Method: immunoSEQ multiplex PCR; TCRdb's copy keeps in-frame clones and lacks some. This sample contains 25,000 to 35,000 clones. The receptor comes from a woman aged 18-70 years with a cervical HPV16 infection that either progressed to CIN3+ or cleared (not recorded which). The sample taken for sequencing was blood buffy coat.

This chain's CDR3 is CASSMGGVRTNPYEQYF. The sequenced CDR3 bases are TGTGCCAGTAGTATGGGAGGGGTCCGTACAAACCCCTACGAG. This chain uses TRBV19 with TRBJ2-7; 7 nucleotides match TRBD2. With the read ending 3 residues before the CDR3 end, the germline J gene is used to fill in that end. Germline trimming cut 3 bases from V and 2 bases from J; bases unmatched to any gene: 13. This CDR3 is 17 amino acids long. CDR1 is LNHDA and CDR2 is SQIVND in the germline V gene (reference sequence). Filled out from reference TRBV19 and TRBJ2-7, the complete variable domain reads DGGITQSPKYLFRKEGQNVTLSCEQNLNHDAMYWYRQDPGQGLRLIYYSQIVNDFQKGDIAEGYSVSREKKESFPLTVTSAQKNPTAFYLCASSMGGVRTNPYEQYFGPGTRLTVT.